Below, 20 T cell receptor beta chains from the same sample are listed, as sequenced in a study of blood T cell repertoires in COVID-19. The protocol was immunoSEQ multiplex PCR, while the TCRdb copy is restricted to in-frame clones and leaves out a portion. Here the sample spans roughly 140,000 clones, around 80% being singletons. Input material: peripheral blood. The source is a man aged 55 to 70 with active or convalescent COVID-19.

This sequence joins TRBV18 and TRBJ1-5; a possible D gene is TRBD1 (5 bases). The V and J ends lost 6 bases and 3 bases respectively, with 12 bases between them. The CDR3 consists of 14 residues. Germline V gene lookup returns CDR1 KGHSH and CDR2 LQKENI. The DNA for the CDR3 is TGTGCCAGCTCCGGGAGACAGAACAATCAGCCCCAGCATTTT. Translating it yields CASSGRQNNQPQHF. The full variable domain, completed using reference TRBV18 and TRBJ1-5, is NAGVMQNPRHLVRRRGQEARLRCSPMKGHSHVYWYRQLPEEGLKFMVYLQKENIIDESGMPKERFSAEFPKEGPSILRIQQVVRGDSAAYFCASSGRQNNQPQHFGDGTRLSIL.

This clone was seen repeatedly, ten times or more. The chain employs TRBV19 and TRBJ2-1; D is unresolved. Germline V gene data show CDR1 as LNHDA and CDR2 as SQIVND (reference sequence). The CDR3 has 14 residues. Trimming pared 1 base from V and 10 bases from J, leaving 14 bases between. CDR3 bases: TGTGCCAGTAGTATAGGCATTGGAGAGCGAGAGCAGTTCTTC. Protein sequence: CASSIGIGEREQFF.

Points on this clone: Distinct nucleotide sequences in the sample also encode this CDR3. The rearrangement links TRBV5-1 to TRBJ2-5; TRBD2 matches at 8 bases. The length of the CDR3 is 14 residues. Germline CDR1 reads SGHRS; CDR2 reads YFSETQ. V was pared by 2 bases and J by 4 bases, with 4 bases of the junction left unmatched. CDR3 protein: CASSLGLAGETQYF. The CDR3 DNA is TGCGCCAGCAGCTTAGGACTAGCCGGAGAGACCCAGTACTTC.

The J gene is TRBJ1-1, the V gene TRBV9, with a possible D match to TRBD1 (6 bases). Trimming removed 0 bases from V and 0 bases from J, with 15 bases in between. This CDR3 contains 17 residues. Germline CDR1 reads SGDLS; CDR2 reads YYNGEE. CDR3 region: CASSVVAAGDMNTEAFF. CDR3 DNA: TGTGCCAGCAGCGTAGTTGCGGCAGGGGATATGAACACTGAAGCTTTCTTT.

As DNA, the CDR3 is TGTGCCAGCAGCTTGGGGCGAGGAAATCAGCCCCAGCATTTT. Translation: CASSLGRGNQPQHF. The chain combines TRBV5-6 with TRBJ1-5; D remains ambiguous. V lost 0 bases, J lost 4 bases, and 8 bases lay in between. Germline V gene data show CDR1 as SGHDT and CDR2 as YYEEEE. This CDR3 contains 14 residues.

This chain uses TRBV6-2 or TRBV6-3 with TRBJ2-1, with D tentatively TRBD2 (6 bases). V lost 5 bases, J lost 5 bases, and 16 bases lay in between. The CDR3 is made up of 15 amino acids. The germline CDR1 and CDR2 sequences are MNHEY and SVGEGT. CDR3: CASSGVGSDDNEQFF. The CDR3 DNA sequence: TGTGCCAGCAGTGGGGTCGGGAGCGACGACAATGAGCAGTTCTTC.

The chain recombines TRBV5-1 with TRBJ1-1, with unresolved D. The CDR3 covers 14 residues. The germline gives CDR1 SGHRS, CDR2 YFSETQ. The germline V and J ends were trimmed by 4 bases and 1 base, with 11 bases remaining between them. The CDR3 sequence: CASSEGRQNTEAFF. CDR3 coding DNA: TGCGCCAGCAGCGAGGGTCGGCAGAACACTGAAGCTTTCTTT.

Only a few counts were recorded for this clone. This chain uses TRBV27 with TRBJ2-2; 9 bases align to TRBD1. Germline values: CDR1 MNHEY, CDR2 SMNVEV (reference sequence). V lost 5 bases and J lost 8; bases outside the gene matches: 15. The CDR3 has 17 residues. The chain's CDR3 is CASSKDRGLFSAGELFF. The DNA for the CDR3 is TGTGCCAGCAGTAAGGACAGGGGCCTCTTCTCAGCGGGGGAGCTGTTTTTT.

This clone was recorded a few times. V is TRBV9 and J is TRBJ1-1; unclear D gene. The CDR3 contains 15 residues. V was trimmed by 0 bases and J by 1 base, leaving 10 bases between them. The germline V gene encodes CDR1 SGDLS and CDR2 YYNGEE. The CDR3 protein is CASSVVTRGNTEAFF. CDR3 sequence (DNA): TGTGCCAGCAGCGTAGTTACCAGAGGGAACACTGAAGCTTTCTTT.

This clone was observed a single time. The chain carries TRBV7-3 and TRBJ1-1; TRBD1 aligns across 9 bases. Germline V gives CDR1 SGHTA, CDR2 FQGTGA. V lost 5 bases, J lost 5 bases, and 6 bases stayed unmatched. There are 14 residues in the CDR3. The CDR3 loop reads CASSLQGAWTEAFF. The CDR3 bases are TGTGCCAGCAGCCTACAGGGGGCGTGGACTGAAGCTTTCTTT.

The genes are TRBV27 and TRBJ2-1; D gene uncertain. The CDR3 loop spans 14 amino acids. V lost 5 bases, J lost 5 bases, and 13 bases lay in between. CDR1 MNHEY and CDR2 SMNVEV come from the germline V gene (reference sequence). In nucleotides, the CDR3 is TGTGCCAGCAGTAACCACTTCGAGAACAATGAGCAGTTCTTC. Translated, it gives CASSNHFENNEQFF.

This CDR3 is CSVDRGMGTDTQYF. In nucleotides, the CDR3 is TGCAGCGTTGATCGCGGGATGGGGACAGATACGCAGTATTTT. The gene calls are TRBV29-1 and TRBJ2-3, with a tentative D call TRBD2 (6 bases). The CDR3 extends over 14 amino acids. V lost 3 bases and J lost 3, with 13 bases in between. From germline, CDR1 is SQVTM and CDR2 ANQGSEA.

V usage is TRBV7-8 and J usage is TRBJ2-1; the match to TRBD2 covers 11 bases. The V gene end was trimmed by 1 base and the J gene end by 9 bases; junction bases not matched to a gene: 8. Germline CDR1 and CDR2: SGHVS and FQNEAQ. The CDR3 loop spans 16 amino acids. The CDR3 sequence is CASSLEGTSGGGEQFF. CDR3 coding DNA: TGTGCCAGCAGCTTAGAGGGGACTAGCGGTGGGGGTGAGCAGTTCTTC.

V usage is TRBV7-9 and J usage is TRBJ2-7; tentatively, D is TRBD1 (6 bases). The germline gives CDR1 SEHNR, CDR2 FQNEAQ (reference sequence). V was clipped by 5 bases and J by 7 bases, with 15 bases between them. The length of the CDR3 is 13 residues. The CDR3 reads CASSVNPGEEQYF. The CDR3 nucleotides are TGTGCCAGCAGCGTAAATCCAGGGGAAGAGCAGTACTTC.

The chain uses TRBV10-3 and TRBJ2-7; TRBD2 aligns across 12 bases. V dropped 3 bases and J dropped 3; count of bases not matched to a gene: 3. Germline-derived CDR1 and CDR2 are ENHRY and SYGVKD. The CDR3 is 15 residues long. CDR3 protein: CAISEMTSGSYEQYF. CDR3 coding DNA: TGTGCCATCAGTGAAATGACTAGCGGGAGCTACGAGCAGTACTTC.

This chain connects TRBV7-9 to TRBJ2-1; 9 positions match TRBD1. Germline V CDR1 and CDR2: SEHNR, FQNEAQ (reference sequence). The CDR3 covers 15 residues. Losses at the gene ends were 6 bases for V and 7 bases for J; bases not matched to a gene: 10. CDR3 sequence (DNA): TGTGCCAGCAGGACCGGGACAGGGTTCAGGAATGAGCAGTTCTTC. Translated: CASRTGTGFRNEQFF. Full variable domain (remainder filled in from reference TRBV7-9 and TRBJ2-1): DTGVSQNPRHKITKRGQNVTFRCDPISEHNRLYWYRQTLGQGPEFLTYFQNEAQLEKSRLLSDRFSAERPKGSFSTLEIQRTEQGDSAMYLCASRTGTGFRNEQFFGPGTRLTVL.

This clone was counted a few times. V usage is TRBV11-2 and J usage is TRBJ1-2, with D possibly TRBD1 on 6 matching bases. Germline CDR1 reads SGHAT; CDR2 reads FQNNGV. The CDR3 totals 15 residues. The V end was cut by 3 bases, the J end by 2 bases, with 13 bases between. The DNA for the CDR3 is TGTGCCAGCAGCTTGCGGCAGGGGTGGAACTATGGCTACACCTTC. It codes for CASSLRQGWNYGYTF.

This rearrangement joins TRBV3-1 (or the pseudogene TRBV3-2) to TRBJ2-2; TRBD1 might be the D (5 bases). CDR1 and CDR2 (germline): LGHDT, YNNKEL (reference sequence). The CDR3 spans 15 residues. Trimming left V 5 bases short and J 4 bases short, with 14 bases between. CDR3 sequence reads: CASSKSQGFTGELFF. The CDR3 region has the DNA TGTGCCAGCAGCAAAAGTCAGGGTTTCACCGGGGAGCTGTTTTTT.

The chain uses TRBV4-3 and TRBJ2-3; maybe TRBD1 (5 bases). Germline V lookup: CDR1 LGHNA, CDR2 YSLEER. The CDR3 is made up of 16 amino acids. V was shortened by 0 bases and J by 0 bases, with 10 bases between the two germline ends. This chain's CDR3 is CASSQDRAGSTDTQYF. The CDR3 nucleotides read TGCGCCAGCAGCCAAGACAGGGCAGGGAGCACAGATACGCAGTATTTT.

CDR3 in amino acids: CSVEGGANTGELFF. DNA for the CDR3: TGCAGCGTTGAAGGCGGCGCGAACACCGGGGAGCTGTTTTTT. The chain has TRBV29-1 and TRBJ2-2; D unclear. V was pared by 1 base and J by 0 bases, with 6 bases between. Germline assignment: CDR1 SQVTM and CDR2 ANQGSEA. The CDR3 extends over 14 amino acids.